In its sample, the clone carrying this T cell receptor beta chain was seen once. The data were obtained in a study of blood T cell repertoires in COVID-19. About the research overall: Material from acute and convalescent COVID-19 was sourced from the United States, Italy and Spain. Nucleic acid was either cDNA or gDNA, and it came from T cells, B-cell-depleted T cells, or PBMCs.

In the original processing: For nucleated cells, counts were estimated from reference gene primer amplification. Profiled with immunoSEQ multiplex PCR; TCRdb holds only in-frame clones, not every one. V, J and clone size were drawn from that table, and D and trimming were deduced from the DNA. The table shows around 130,000 clones, with around nine tenths occurring only once. CDR3 length: 13 amino acids. CDR1 DFQATT and CDR2 SNEGSKA come from the germline V gene (reference sequence). V gave up 6 bases and J gave up 5 bases; unmatched junction bases: 6. The chain has TRBV20-1 and TRBJ2-2; the match to TRBD1 covers 7 bases. The source of this sequence is a woman between 50 and 59 years old with acute or convalescent COVID-19. The sequencing input was peripheral blood. CDR3 loop: CSASQGVTGELFF. The CDR3 DNA is TGCAGTGCCAGTCAGGGGGTAACCGGGGAGCTGTTTTTT.